One T cell receptor beta chain is described in this entry. The antigen is not known. It was with 60 Vbeta and 13 Jbeta primers that the PCR ran. The data were produced by immunoSEQ multiplex PCR, yet TCRdb's version contains in-frame clones alone and is incomplete. The table shows around 50,000 clones, with around 80% occurring only once. The CDR3 runs 11 residues. In germline, CDR1 is SGDLS, CDR2 YYNGEE. Trimming pared 4 bases from V and 12 bases from J, leaving 8 bases between. The data originate from a study of cytomegalovirus exposure and HLA in healthy donors. Study outcomes and limitations: The authors listed 150 or so TCR beta chains as cytomegalovirus-associated.

The TCR was taken from a man aged 25-40 years in good health and CMV-seropositive. Source material: PBMCs. The rearrangement uses TRBV9 and TRBJ1-6, with D uncertain. The DNA for the CDR3 is TGTGCCAGCAGCACTCACCAACCCCTCCACTTT. Translation gives CASSTHQPLHF.